A single sample gave rise to the 10 T cell receptor beta chains below, sequenced in a study of technical replicates of blood from several donors. Sequencing was performed with immunoSEQ multiplex PCR; in TCRdb, only in-frame clones are kept and a portion is missing. The sample holds roughly 15,000 clones, over 70% seen once. The sequencing sample was made of PBMCs. The receptors derive from a human donor in good health.

This rearrangement joins TRBV30 to TRBJ2-3; 7 bases map to TRBD2. Germline CDR1 is GTSNPN and CDR2 is SVGIG (reference sequence). The CDR3 has 15 residues. Losses at the gene ends were 4 bases for V and 3 bases for J; bases not matched to a gene: 10. The CDR3 protein is CAWTTGGSWTDTQYF. The CDR3 nucleotides read TGTGCCTGGACCACGGGCGGGAGTTGGACAGATACGCAGTATTTT.

Written as DNA, the CDR3 is TGCGCCAGCAGCTCCGGGACAGGGGAGGAAAAACTGTTTTTT. This encodes CASSSGTGEEKLFF. The V and J genes are TRBV5-1 and TRBJ1-4, with TRBD1 identical over 10 bases. Germline trimming cut 3 bases from V and 8 bases from J; bases unmatched to any gene: 4. The CDR3 runs 14 residues. Germline V CDR1 and CDR2: SGHRS, YFSETQ.

The chain couples TRBV11-2 to TRBJ1-1; possible D gene TRBD1, 6 bases. Germline V gene data show CDR1 as SGHAT and CDR2 as FQNNGV. Trimming left V 5 bases short and J 0 bases short, with 13 bases between. This CDR3 has 15 amino acids. The CDR3 sequence: CASSLQGGMNTEAFF. The CDR3 DNA follows: TGTGCCAGCAGCCTACAGGGTGGGATGAACACTGAAGCTTTCTTT. Filled out from reference TRBV11-2 and TRBJ1-1, the complete variable domain reads EAGVAQSPRYKIIEKRQSVAFWCNPISGHATLYWYQQILGQGPKLLIQFQNNGVVDDSQLPKDRFSAERLKGVDSTLKIQPAKLEDSAVYLCASSLQGGMNTEAFFGQGTRLTVV.

The sample holds one count of this clone. The CDR3 DNA is TGTGCCAGCAGCCACTCGGGACTAGCGGCGCTGAGCTCCTACAATGAGCAGTTCTTC. As protein: CASSHSGLAALSSYNEQFF. J is TRBJ2-1 and V is TRBV14, with 11 bases fitting TRBD2. The trim removed 3 bases at V and 0 bases at J, leaving 10 bases unmatched. This CDR3 comprises 19 residues. Germline V gene sequence: CDR1 SGHDN, CDR2 FVKESK.

This clone was found a few times. V gene TRBV11-2 combines with J gene TRBJ2-7, with D hard to call. The V gene lost 0 bases and the J gene lost 0 bases, with 9 bases spanning the gap. Germline values: CDR1 SGHAT, CDR2 FQNNGV. This CDR3 comprises 15 residues. In nucleotides, the CDR3 is TGTGCCAGCAGCTTAGAACAGCTAAGCTCCTACGAGCAGTACTTC. This codes for CASSLEQLSSYEQYF.

A few counts support this clone. The chain recombines TRBV19 with TRBJ2-3; perhaps TRBD1 as D (6 bases). The V gene's germline CDR1 is LNHDA and CDR2 SQIVND (reference sequence). V was cut by 3 bases and J by 4 bases, with 14 bases left in between. The CDR3 contains 15 residues. CDR3 protein: CASSMGDRKADTQYF. DNA of the CDR3: TGTGCCAGTAGTATGGGAGACAGGAAGGCAGATACGCAGTATTTT. Looking up the rest from reference TRBV19 and TRBJ2-3 gives the full variable domain: DGGITQSPKYLFRKEGQNVTLSCEQNLNHDAMYWYRQDPGQGLRLIYYSQIVNDFQKGDIAEGYSVSREKKESFPLTVTSAQKNPTAFYLCASSMGDRKADTQYFGPGTRLTVL.

As regards this clone: A read error may account for a junction end that differs from germline. V usage is TRBV15 and J usage is TRBJ2-5; D possibly corresponds to TRBD2 (6 bases). CDR1 and CDR2 (germline): LNHNV, YYDKDF (reference sequence). This CDR3 is built from 15 residues. The CDR3 here is CATSRDRGFQETQYF. The CDR3 nucleotides read TGTGCCACCAGCAGAGATCGGGGGTTCCAAGAGACTCAGTACTTC.

This chain uses TRBV5-1 with TRBJ2-6, with D perhaps TRBD2 (5 bases). This CDR3 comprises 15 residues. Germline values: CDR1 SGHRS, CDR2 YFSETQ. The V end lost 4 bases, the J end lost 0 bases, and 8 bases lay between the germline ends. The CDR3 sequence: CASSNGDSGANVLTF. In DNA form, the CDR3 reads TGCGCCAGCAGCAACGGGGACTCTGGGGCCAACGTCCTGACTTTC.

This chain links TRBV18 with TRBJ2-1, with 10 bases matching TRBD1. The junction had 9 bases not matched to a gene; V was cut back by 5 bases and J by 8 bases. Germline CDR1 reads KGHSH; CDR2 reads LQKENI. The CDR3 length is 15 residues. CDR3 protein: CASSSPGQGYYEQFF. The CDR3 DNA sequence: TGTGCCAGCTCATCTCCGGGACAGGGGTATTATGAGCAGTTCTTC.

This chain connects TRBV27 to TRBJ2-1; D remains ambiguous. The germline V gene encodes CDR1 MNHEY and CDR2 SMNVEV (reference sequence). V was pared by 2 bases and J by 3 bases, with 5 bases between. The CDR3 covers 13 residues. CDR3 sequence (DNA): TGTGCCAGCAGTTTAACGGGCTACAATGAGCAGTTCTTC. Amino acids: CASSLTGYNEQFF.